These 19 T cell receptor beta chains originate from one sample sequenced in a study of T cell responses to AZD1222 COVID-19 vaccine. TCRdb keeps only in-frame clones here, not all; method: immunoSEQ multiplex PCR. Here the sample spans 95,000 to 120,000 clones, approximately 89% being singletons. The input for sequencing was peripheral blood, taken on day 0 of MenACWY control vaccination. The receptors were sampled from an adult in good health.

This clone was found a few times. The chain uses TRBV18 and TRBJ1-2, with D possibly TRBD1 on 5 matching bases. CDR3 length equals 16 residues. Germline V gene lookup returns CDR1 KGHSH and CDR2 LQKENI. Trimming pared 0 bases from V and 2 bases from J, leaving 13 bases between. CDR3 DNA sequence: TGTGCCAGCTCACCACCGGAAGGGGTTGGGAACTATGGCTACACCTTC. Protein sequence: CASSPPEGVGNYGYTF.

The chain uses TRBV7-9 and TRBJ2-2; the D call may be TRBD1 or TRBD2 (6 bases each). Trimming stripped 4 bases from V and 5 bases from J, with 14 bases between. The germline CDR1 and CDR2 sequences are SEHNR and FQNEAQ (reference sequence). This CDR3 has 15 residues. The CDR3 nucleotides read TGTGCCAGCAGCTCGGGGGCCACAGGGACCGGGGAGCTGTTTTTT. As protein: CASSSGATGTGELFF.

This chain's CDR3 is CASSGDGRGYTF. The CDR3 DNA is TGTGCCAGCAGCGGGGACGGACGCGGCTACACCTTC. The chain carries TRBV9 and TRBJ1-2; maybe TRBD1 (5 bases). In germline, CDR1 is SGDLS, CDR2 YYNGEE. The CDR3 sequence is 12 residues long. Trimming stripped 3 bases from V and 8 bases from J, with 11 bases between.

This clone was counted once. The rearrangement joins TRBV28 to TRBJ1-2; possibly TRBD1 for D (6 bases). Per germline, CDR1 MDHEN and CDR2 SYDVKM. V lost 9 bases, J lost 6 bases, and 20 bases lay in between. The CDR3 covers 14 residues. DNA for the CDR3: TGTGCCAGTCACTTATATCGACAGGCTGATGGCTACACCTTC. Residues: CASHLYRQADGYTF.

V is TRBV5-4 and J is TRBJ2-7; 10 bases align to TRBD2. The CDR3 totals 15 residues. The V and J ends lost 5 bases and 4 bases, in that order; junction bases with no gene match: 9. CDR1 is SGHNT, CDR2 YYREEE, per germline (reference sequence). The CDR3 DNA reads TGTGCCAGCAGTCCCGGCTCTAGCGGGGGATACGAGCAGTACTTC. This sequence encodes CASSPGSSGGYEQYF.

The genes are TRBV11-2 and TRBJ2-7; D uncertain. Germline-derived CDR1 and CDR2 are SGHAT and FQNNGV. The CDR3 extends over 11 amino acids. V shed 2 bases and J shed 5 bases, with 4 bases lying between them. CDR3: CASSLIDEQYF. CDR3 DNA sequence: TGTGCCAGCAGCTTAATCGACGAGCAGTACTTC.

The gene calls are TRBV18 and TRBJ1-1; perhaps TRBD1 as D (6 bases). Trimming left V 3 bases short and J 10 bases short, with 15 bases between. This CDR3 is built from 13 residues. Germline CDR1 is KGHSH and CDR2 is LQKENI. CDR3 residues: CASSPDRQRRAFF. DNA for the CDR3: TGTGCCAGCTCACCCGACAGGCAGCGGCGAGCTTTCTTT. Supplemented by reference TRBV18 and TRBJ1-1, the full variable domain reads NAGVMQNPRHLVRRRGQEARLRCSPMKGHSHVYWYRQLPEEGLKFMVYLQKENIIDESGMPKERFSAEFPKEGPSILRIQQVVRGDSAAYFCASSPDRQRRAFFGQGTRLTVV.

The V gene is TRBV27, the J gene TRBJ2-1; 11 bases align to TRBD2. The CDR3 has 15 residues. Germline values: CDR1 MNHEY, CDR2 SMNVEV (reference sequence). V shed 2 bases and J 5 bases; nucleotides not matched to a gene: 2. CDR3 in amino acids: CASSLGSGGDNEQFF. The CDR3 DNA sequence: TGTGCCAGCAGTTTAGGTAGCGGGGGGGACAATGAGCAGTTCTTC.

The chain carries TRBV7-2 and TRBJ1-5; weak D call: TRBD1 (6 bases). Per germline, CDR1 SGHTA and CDR2 FQGNSA. Between the trimmed V and J ends, which lost 6 bases and 5 bases, there was a span of 11 bases. The CDR3 loop spans 13 amino acids. CDR3 sequence (DNA): TGTGCCAGCAGTTACAGGGAGGATCAGCCCCAGCATTTT. Protein: CASSYREDQPQHF.

V gene TRBV12-3 or TRBV12-4 combines with J gene TRBJ1-1; D is uncertain. Trimming left V 6 bases short and J 7 bases short, with 15 bases between. The CDR3 has 13 residues. The CDR3 DNA is TGTGCCAGCAGGGAGCAGGCCCGGGGTGAAGCTTTCTTT. This sequence encodes CASREQARGEAFF.

This clone was detected a few times. The rearrangement links TRBV12-5 to TRBJ1-5; D is ambiguous. This CDR3 region has 13 residues. Germline assignment: CDR1 LGHNT and CDR2 FRNRAP. Trimming pared 1 base from V and 6 bases from J, leaving 7 bases between. The CDR3 nucleotides are TGTGCTAGTGGTTTGGGTTGGGGTCAGCCCCAGCATTTT. It codes for CASGLGWGQPQHF.

The chain links TRBV7-2 to TRBJ2-1, with 14 positions matching TRBD2. The CDR3 has 18 amino acids. The germline CDR1 and CDR2 sequences are SGHTA and FQGNSA. V was pared by 1 base and J by 3 bases, with 5 bases of the junction left unmatched. The CDR3 loop is CASSLGTSGGPNYNEQFF. CDR3 DNA sequence: TGTGCCAGCAGCTTAGGGACTAGCGGGGGGCCAAACTACAATGAGCAGTTCTTC.

The genes are TRBV19 and TRBJ1-5; a weak D match, TRBD1 (5 bases). This CDR3 contains 12 residues. Germline V lookup: CDR1 LNHDA, CDR2 SQIVND (reference sequence). Trimming pared 7 bases from V and 2 bases from J, leaving 6 bases between. The chain's CDR3 is CASTQGNQPQHF. DNA for the CDR3: TGTGCCAGTACACAGGGCAATCAGCCCCAGCATTTT.

The chain employs TRBV27 and TRBJ1-3, with unresolved D. CDR3 size: 13 residues. Germline-derived CDR1 and CDR2 are MNHEY and SMNVEV (reference sequence). The ends were cut back, 3 bases at V and 2 bases at J, with 5 bases in the middle. The CDR3 DNA follows: TGTGCCAGCAGTTTTCAGACTGGAAACACCATATATTTT. Translation gives CASSFQTGNTIYF.

V gene TRBV27 combines with J gene TRBJ1-2, with 10 positions matching TRBD1. The CDR3 length is 13 residues. Germline V gene lookup returns CDR1 MNHEY and CDR2 SMNVEV (reference sequence). The J segment lost 4 bases and the V segment lost 6 bases, leaving 2 bases of the junction unmatched. The CDR3 nucleotides read TGTGCCAGCAGGACAGGGGGCGTCTATGGCTACACCTTC. Protein: CASRTGGVYGYTF.

The chain joins TRBV24-1 to TRBJ1-1; weak D call: TRBD1 (6 bases). Germline V gene lookup returns CDR1 KGHDR and CDR2 SFDVKD. The CDR3 is 15 residues long. Trimming shortened V by 5 bases and J by 3 bases, and 15 bases separated the two germline ends. The CDR3 DNA reads TGTGCCACCAGTGGGGCAGGGGCAGCGGACACTGAAGCTTTCTTT. Amino acids: CATSGAGAADTEAFF.

The rearrangement uses TRBV10-3 and TRBJ1-1; TRBD1 matches at 7 bases. Germline assignment: CDR1 ENHRY and CDR2 SYGVKD. The V segment lost 6 bases and the J segment 0 bases; nucleotides outside the gene matches: 1. This CDR3 is 13 amino acids long. The CDR3 is CAIRGQLNTEAFF. CDR3 DNA sequence: TGTGCCATCAGGGGACAGTTGAACACTGAAGCTTTCTTT.

The chain joins TRBV24-1 to TRBJ1-5, with D possibly being TRBD1 (5 bases). The CDR3 consists of 16 residues. The V and J ends lost 5 bases and 5 bases respectively, with 18 bases between them. Germline V lookup: CDR1 KGHDR, CDR2 SFDVKD. As DNA, the CDR3 is TGTGCCACCAGTGCCCTTGGGCAGGTCAGGGATCAGCCCCAGCATTTT. Translation: CATSALGQVRDQPQHF.

The sample holds one count of this clone. A much bigger clone sits one base away, suggesting this may be a read error. J is TRBJ1-1 and V is TRBV7-2, with D perhaps TRBD1 (6 bases). V lost 4 bases and J 1 base, leaving 7 bases between the germline ends. The CDR3 extends over 13 amino acids. CDR1 is SGHTA, CDR2 FQGNSA, per germline. CDR3 coding DNA: TGTGCCAGCAGCTCACAGGGGAACACTGAAGCTTTCTTT. Its translation: CASSSQGNTEAFF.